Listed below are T cell receptor beta chains from one sample, sequenced in a study of graft-versus-host responses after intestinal transplantation. TCRdb's table, derived via immunoSEQ multiplex PCR, lists solely in-frame clones and lacks some. The data contain tens of thousands of clones, 85% to 90% of them singletons. Antigens of these TCRs are unknown. The specimen was unstimulated CD4+ T cells sorted from spleen or lymph node cells, collected before intestinal transplant. The receptors were gathered from a human donor who received an intestinal transplant. CDR3s include the opening cysteine and the closing phenylalanine or tryptophan. A D gene is named only where the DNA matches it firmly. Rows give clone size only sometimes, using once, few, many, or a class for an expanded clone.

TRBV5-8,TRBD1,NA,TRBJ1-5,CASSLGPSGQGKPQHF,TGTGCCAGCAGCTTGGGCCCCTCAGGACAGGGGAAGCCCCAGCATTTT
TRBV4-2,TRBD2,NA,TRBJ2-2,CASSQVAGVANTGELFF,TGTGCCAGCAGCCAAGTAGCGGGGGTCGCGAACACCGGGGAGCTGTTTTTT
TRBV10-3,TRBD2,NA,TRBJ2-1,CAIGTSGGEGNEQFF,TGTGCCATCGGGACTAGCGGGGGTGAGGGGAATGAGCAGTTCTTC
TRBV9,NA,NA,TRBJ2-7,CASSPRTGQPYEQYF,TGTGCCAGCAGCCCAAGGACCGGACAGCCCTACGAGCAGTACTTC
TRBV2,TRBD1,few,TRBJ1-6,CATRDRGLGSPLHF,TGTGCCACTAGAGACAGGGGGCTAGGTTCACCCCTCCACTTT
TRBV5-1,NA,NA,TRBJ2-2,CASSGRVAHPNTGELFF,TGCGCCAGCAGCGGCAGGGTGGCACACCCCAACACCGGGGAGCTGTTTTTT
TRBV5-4,NA,NA,TRBJ1-2,CASSYGTDYGYTF,TGTGCCAGCAGCTACGGTACAGACTATGGCTACACCTTC
TRBV29-1,TRBD1,NA,TRBJ1-2,CSVARTGDGYTF,TGCAGCGTTGCCAGGACAGGGGACGGCTACACCTTC
TRBV2,NA,once,TRBJ1-1,CASSPFGGDTEAFF,TGTGCCAGCAGCCCGTTCGGAGGGGACACTGAAGCTTTCTTT
TRBV7-3,TRBD2,NA,TRBJ2-1,CASSLRGTSGYNEQFF,TGTGCCAGCAGCTTAAGGGGGACTAGCGGATACAATGAGCAGTTCTTC
TRBV4-1,TRBD1,NA,TRBJ2-5,CASSQEWTGTGQETQYF,TGCGCCAGCAGCCAAGAGTGGACAGGAACGGGCCAAGAGACCCAGTACTTC
TRBV5-1,NA,NA,TRBJ1-2,CASSHDKVDGYTF,TGCGCCAGCAGCCACGACAAGGTGGATGGCTACACCTTC
TRBV19,TRBD1,NA,TRBJ1-5,CASSMSVRGYQPQHF,TGTGCCAGTAGTATGTCGGTCAGGGGGTATCAGCCCCAGCATTTT
TRBV9,TRBD1,NA,TRBJ1-3,CASSVRDSSGNTIYF,TGTGCCAGCAGCGTAAGGGACAGCTCTGGAAACACCATATATTTT
TRBV6-6,NA,NA,TRBJ1-4,CASTGSQKLFF,TGTGCCAGCACAGGGTCGCAAAAACTGTTTTTT
TRBV21-1,NA,once,TRBJ2-5,CASSKRTSGGLQETQYF,TGTGCCAGCAGCAAGCGGACTAGCGGGGGGCTTCAAGAGACCCAGTACTTC
TRBV6-5,NA,NA,TRBJ2-3,CASSYSMLTVADTQYF,TGTGCCAGCAGTTACTCGATGCTTACTGTAGCAGATACGCAGTATTTT
TRBV6-7,NA,once,TRBJ2-1,CASSHMTDVPYNEQFF,TGTGCCAGCAGTCATATGACAGATGTACCCTACAATGAGCAGTTCTTC
TRBV7-9,NA,NA,TRBJ1-6,CASSLALGVQTPLHF,TGTGCCAGCAGCTTAGCGCTCGGGGTTCAAACACCCCTCCACTTT
TRBV2,TRBD1,NA,TRBJ1-1,CARTGGGTEAFF,TGTGCCAGGACAGGGGGGGGCACTGAAGCTTTCTTT
TRBV7-2,TRBD1,NA,TRBJ2-7,CASSSQTGADEQYF,TGTGCCAGCAGCTCCCAGACAGGGGCCGACGAGCAGTACTTC
TRBV21-1,NA,NA,TRBJ1-5,CASSKGGQRNSNQPQHF,TGTGCCAGCAGCAAAGGGGGACAGCGAAATAGCAATCAGCCCCAGCATTTT
TRBV25-1,TRBD1,NA,TRBJ1-5,CASSESGTGSNQPQHF,TGTGCCAGCAGTGAATCCGGGACAGGTAGCAATCAGCCCCAGCATTTT
TRBV4-1,TRBD1,NA,TRBJ1-1,CASSRSTGDEAFF,TGCGCCAGCAGCCGCTCGACAGGGGATGAGGCTTTCTTT
TRBV9,NA,NA,TRBJ1-3,CASSVSLGNTIYF,TGTGCCAGCAGCGTATCCCTTGGAAACACCATATATTTT
TRBV19,TRBD2,NA,TRBJ2-2,CASSIRTYSGGTRQPELFF,TGTGCCAGTAGTATCCGCACCTATAGCGGGGGGACACGTCAGCCGGAGCTGTTTTTT
TRBV7-9,NA,NA,TRBJ1-3,CASSQDSPRRSGNTIYF,TGTGCCAGCAGCCAAGACAGTCCCAGGCGCTCTGGAAACACCATATATTTT
TRBV5-8,NA,NA,TRBJ1-4,CASSSQGSGEKLFF,TGTGCCAGCAGCTCCCAAGGGTCGGGGGAAAAACTGTTTTTT
TRBV5-4,NA,NA,TRBJ2-7,CASSLLLAGEQYF,TGTGCCAGCAGCTTGTTGCTAGCTGGTGAGCAGTACTTC
TRBV7-2,NA,once,TRBJ1-6,CASSLSGQTPLHF,TGTGCCAGCAGCTTAAGCGGGCAAACACCCCTCCACTTT
TRBV7-3,NA,NA,TRBJ1-1,CASSSNRNTEAFF,TGTGCCAGCAGCTCCAACAGGAACACTGAAGCTTTCTTT
TRBV29-1,NA,NA,TRBJ1-2,CSATQDSGYTF,TGCAGCGCAACTCAGGATTCTGGCTACACCTTC
TRBV7-9,NA,NA,TRBJ1-5,CASSLNRDNQPQHF,TGTGCCAGCAGCTTGAACAGGGATAATCAGCCCCAGCATTTT
TRBV5-1,TRBD1,NA,TRBJ1-2,CASSWGQGSDYGYTF,TGCGCCAGCAGCTGGGGACAGGGCTCTGACTATGGCTACACCTTC
TRBV5-1,NA,NA,TRBJ1-1,CASSLEGWADEAFF,TGCGCCAGCAGCTTGGAAGGATGGGCCGATGAAGCTTTCTTT
TRBV27,TRBD1,NA,TRBJ2-7,CASSLFPNRDRTYEQYF,TGTGCCAGCAGTTTATTTCCCAATCGGGACAGGACCTACGAGCAGTACTTC
TRBV6-5,NA,NA,TRBJ2-3,CASSYSGTSTDTQYF,TGTGCCAGCAGTTACTCTGGGACTAGCACAGATACGCAGTATTTT
TRBV7-3,TRBD2,NA,TRBJ2-2,CASSLRVLSGATGELFF,TGTGCCAGCAGCTTAAGAGTCTTAAGCGGGGCGACCGGGGAGCTGTTTTTT
TRBV28,NA,NA,TRBJ2-2,CASIAGNTGELFF,TGTGCCAGCATTGCGGGGAACACCGGGGAGCTGTTTTTT
TRBV19,TRBD2,NA,TRBJ2-7,CASSVTSAYEQYF,TGTGCCAGTAGTGTGACTAGCGCCTACGAGCAGTACTTC
TRBV27,TRBD1,NA,TRBJ1-2,CASSSYGTAGPYGYTF,TGTGCCAGCAGTTCATACGGGACAGCCGGACCCTATGGCTACACCTTC
TRBV7-9,NA,NA,TRBJ2-7,CASSLGPSSYEQYF,TGTGCCAGCAGCTTGGGCCCGTCCTCCTACGAGCAGTACTTC
TRBV7-9,NA,few,TRBJ2-7,CASSLVGGGYEQYF,TGTGCCAGCAGCTTAGTCGGGGGAGGCTACGAGCAGTACTTC
TRBV25-1,TRBD2,NA,TRBJ2-7,CASSDGLAGSYEQYF,TGTGCCAGCAGTGACGGACTAGCGGGGAGCTACGAGCAGTACTTC
TRBV4-1,TRBD1,NA,TRBJ2-7,CASSHAGTGAYEQYF,TGCGCCAGCAGCCACGCCGGGACAGGGGCCTACGAGCAGTACTTC
TRBV19,NA,NA,TRBJ1-1,CASSIRGRTNTEAFF,TGTGCCAGTAGTATTAGGGGAAGGACAAACACTGAAGCTTTCTTT
TRBV7-3,NA,NA,TRBJ2-3,CASSPKGGGVDTQYF,TGTGCCAGCAGCCCCAAAGGTGGAGGGGTGGATACGCAGTATTTT
TRBV18,NA,NA,TRBJ2-7,CASSPPDRGEQYF,TGTGCCAGCTCACCACCGGACCGGGGCGAGCAGTACTTC
TRBV2,NA,NA,TRBJ2-6,CASSGRGGANVLTF,TGTGCCAGCAGTGGCCGGGGGGGGGCCAACGTCCTGACTTTC
TRBV6-4,TRBD1,NA,TRBJ1-2,CASSPGQGGYGYTF,TGTGCCAGCAGTCCGGGACAGGGAGGCTATGGCTACACCTTC
TRBV5-1,TRBD2,NA,TRBJ2-2,CASSLGRGGERTGELFF,TGCGCCAGCAGCTTGGGCCGCGGGGGGGAGCGCACCGGGGAGCTGTTTTTT
TRBV6-1,NA,once,TRBJ1-6,CASTQGERVTLHF,TGTGCCAGCACACAGGGAGAAAGGGTGACCCTCCACTTT
TRBV10-3,TRBD1,once,TRBJ2-3,CAARDAGTALNTQYF,TGTGCCGCCAGGGACGCCGGGACAGCGTTAAATACGCAGTATTTT
TRBV7-9,NA,NA,TRBJ1-1,CASSLAAVMWLNTEAFF,TGTGCCAGCAGCTTAGCGGCGGTGATGTGGTTGAACACTGAAGCTTTCTTT
TRBV6-1,NA,NA,TRBJ2-7,CASSRGQYYEQYF,TGTGCCAGCAGTCGCGGACAGTACTACGAGCAGTACTTC
TRBV29-1,TRBD1,NA,TRBJ2-2,CSVRKTGGWGTGELFF,TGCAGCGTTCGAAAGACAGGGGGATGGGGCACCGGGGAGCTGTTTTTT